The 8 T cell receptor beta chains below were found in one sample sequenced in a study of blood T cell repertoires in COVID-19 (dated by TCRdb to 2020 to 2021). Receptor amplification or capture employed the immunoSEQ multiplex PCR assay. TCRdb limited this immuneACCESS table to in-frame rearrangements with V and J called. A share of clones is missing; checked studies link under half to unresolved V genes, and the rest is unexplained. The sample data list tens of thousands of clones, and roughly 83% of these were observed just once. The ten largest clonotypes hold 17% of the sample. The specimen was peripheral blood. Receptor source: a man aged 65 to 79 with active COVID-19.

The chain employs TRBV7-2 and TRBJ2-2; D is unclear. The CDR3 is 15 amino acids. The germline CDR1 and CDR2 sequences are SGHTA and FQGNSA. V dropped 3 bases and J dropped 0 bases, with 8 bases sitting between them. Here the CDR3 reads CASSFSSTNTGELFF. The CDR3 DNA reads TGTGCCAGCAGCTTTAGCAGCACGAACACCGGGGAGCTGTTTTTT.

This clone was observed a single time. V usage is TRBV28 and J usage is TRBJ1-1, with TRBD1 as a possible D gene (5 bases). Per the germline V gene, CDR1 is MDHEN and CDR2 is SYDVKM. This CDR3 has 16 residues. Deletions cut 6 bases from V and 5 bases from J, with 22 bases between. The CDR3 sequence is CASRHAGTVMRTEAFF. DNA for the CDR3: TGTGCCAGCAGACACGCCGGGACTGTAATGCGGACTGAAGCTTTCTTT.

The chain joins TRBV27 to TRBJ2-3, with unresolved D. Trimming took 2 bases from V and 4 from J, leaving 13 bases between them. The germline CDR1 and CDR2 sequences are MNHEY and SMNVEV (reference sequence). The CDR3 totals 15 residues. The CDR3 sequence: CASSLIAPPADTQYF. The CDR3 nucleotides read TGTGCCAGCAGTTTAATTGCGCCACCCGCAGATACGCAGTATTTT.

This clone was counted a single time. The gene calls are TRBV9 and TRBJ2-1, with TRBD2 matching 10 bases. Per the germline V gene, CDR1 is SGDLS and CDR2 is YYNGEE. Trimming took 3 bases from V and 0 from J; bases not matched to a gene: 0. The CDR3 loop spans 15 amino acids. CDR3 coding DNA: TGTGCCAGCAGCGCTAGCGGGAGCTCCTACAATGAGCAGTTCTTC. Translating gives CASSASGSSYNEQFF.

In DNA form, the CDR3 reads TGTGCCAGCTCATCACAGGGGTCCCTAAACTCTGGGGCCAACGTCCTGACTTTC. Translated: CASSSQGSLNSGANVLTF. The chain joins TRBV18 to TRBJ2-6, with TRBD1 identical over 7 bases. CDR3 size: 18 residues. Losses at the gene ends were 5 bases for V and 0 bases for J; bases not matched to a gene: 10. Germline assignment: CDR1 KGHSH and CDR2 LQKENI.

The chain uses TRBV7-2 and TRBJ2-2; 7 bases match TRBD1. After removal of 3 bases from V and 4 bases from J, the junction contained 5 bases not matched to a gene. The germline gives CDR1 SGHTA, CDR2 FQGNSA. The CDR3 loop spans 15 amino acids. CDR3 sequence (DNA): TGTGCCAGCAGCTTCAGGGGGTGGGGCACCGGGGAGCTGTTTTTT. This codes for CASSFRGWGTGELFF.

The chain joins TRBV28 to TRBJ2-5; D might be TRBD2 (6 bases). Germline-derived CDR1 and CDR2 are MDHEN and SYDVKM. V was clipped by 6 bases and J by 1 base, with 21 bases between them. The CDR3 loop spans 17 amino acids. The CDR3 bases are TGTGCCAGCAGCCATGGGGCGGGGCCGGGGATCCAAGAGACCCAGTACTTC. It yields the protein CASSHGAGPGIQETQYF.

The chain employs TRBV6-1 and TRBJ2-1, with D hard to call. Germline V gene data show CDR1 as MNHNS and CDR2 as SASEGT. The CDR3 covers 15 residues. Trimming pared 1 base from V and 4 bases from J, leaving 11 bases between. CDR3 amino acids: CASSEVAETYNEQFF. The CDR3 DNA reads as TGTGCCAGCAGTGAAGTGGCGGAGACTTACAATGAGCAGTTCTTC.